The 18 T cell receptor beta chains below all came from one sample that was sequenced in a study of OX40 agonist ivuxolimab in advanced cancers. The method was immunoSEQ multiplex PCR; TCRdb's version includes in-frame clones alone and lacks a portion of them. This table has roughly 100,000 clones, approximately 87% appearing once. Sequenced here: CD4+ or CD8+ T cells sorted from blood, sampled in a trial of the OX40 agonist ivuxolimab. Receptors were obtained from an adult with an advanced solid tumor such as melanoma, head and neck, liver or kidney cancer.

This chain joins TRBV5-1 and TRBJ1-1; D ambiguous. The germline V gene has CDR1 SGHRS and CDR2 YFSETQ. Trimming took 0 bases from V and 0 from J, leaving 3 bases between them. The CDR3 runs to 13 residues. The CDR3 region is CASSLVVNTEAFF. CDR3 in DNA: TGCGCCAGCAGCTTGGTGGTGAACACTGAAGCTTTCTTT.

Concerning this clone: One end of the junction is discordant with germline, which a read error may explain. The genes are TRBV27 and TRBJ1-2, with D possibly being TRBD1 (6 bases). This CDR3 is 14 amino acids long. CDR1 and CDR2 (germline): MNHEY, SMNVEV (reference sequence). The DNA of the CDR3 is TGTGCCAGCAGTTTATCGAGGACAGACTATGGCTACATCTTC. This gives the protein CASSLSRTDYGYIF.

This chain joins TRBV12-2 and TRBJ1-2. TRBV12-2 is a pseudogene segment. The CDR3 covers 15 residues. The CDR3, as DNA: TGTGCAAGTCGCTGCTGCCAATTCCGGTGGGGAGGCTACACCTTC. It yields the protein CASRCCQFRWGGYTF.

The chain recombines TRBV7-9 with TRBJ1-5, with D possibly TRBD1 on 6 matching bases. Trimming took off 5 bases at V and 3 bases at J, with 11 bases between the two ends. CDR1 is SEHNR, CDR2 FQNEAQ, per germline (reference sequence). The CDR3 has 14 amino acids. The CDR3 coding sequence is TGTGCCAGCAGCGTAGGACAGACCAATCAGCCCCAGCATTTT. Translation gives CASSVGQTNQPQHF.

V usage is TRBV6-1 and J usage is TRBJ2-7; 8 nucleotides agree with TRBD2. Germline-derived CDR1 and CDR2 are MNHNS and SASEGT. The CDR3 is 15 amino acids. J lost 1 base, V lost 6 bases, and 8 bases had no gene match. The CDR3 region has the DNA TGTGCCAGCAGCGACGGAGGGACTAGTTCCTACGAGCAGTACTTC. Translation: CASSDGGTSSYEQYF.

The V gene is TRBV5-8, the J gene TRBJ2-7; 9 nucleotides line up with TRBD1. V was pared by 5 bases and J by 2 bases, with 5 bases of the junction left unmatched. This CDR3 has 14 amino acids. Germline V gene sequence: CDR1 SGHTS, CDR2 YDEGEE. CDR3 DNA sequence: TGTGCCAGCAGTTCCGGGACAGGGACCTACGAGCAGTACTTC. Translated: CASSSGTGTYEQYF.

The chain carries TRBV6-4 and TRBJ2-1, with 7 nucleotides matching TRBD2. Trimming took 7 bases from V and 0 from J; bases not matched to a gene: 9. Germline assignment: CDR1 MRHNA and CDR2 SNTAGT. The CDR3 spans 16 residues. The CDR3 region has the DNA TGTGCCAGCACGGCGCAGGCGGGGGACTCCTACAATGAGCAGTTCTTC. This gives the protein CASTAQAGDSYNEQFF.

V and J are TRBV7-3 and TRBJ2-3; 12 bases are a match to TRBD2. The germline V gene has CDR1 SGHTA and CDR2 FQGTGA. The CDR3 is 17 amino acids. J was trimmed by 1 base and V by 5 bases; bases with no gene match: 7. Here the CDR3 reads CASSTRLAGDRTDTQYF. The CDR3 DNA reads as TGTGCCAGCAGCACTCGACTAGCGGGGGATCGCACAGATACGCAGTATTTT.

V is TRBV7-9 and J is TRBJ2-2; D is unclear. Trimming removed 1 base from V and 7 bases from J, with 7 bases in between. Germline CDR1 reads SEHNR; CDR2 reads FQNEAQ (reference sequence). The CDR3 is 13 residues long. CDR3 amino acids: CASSLEGLGELFF. The DNA of the CDR3 is TGTGCCAGCAGCTTAGAGGGTCTCGGGGAGCTGTTTTTT. Combining the CDR3 with reference TRBV7-9 and TRBJ2-2 gives the whole variable domain DTGVSQNPRHKITKRGQNVTFRCDPISEHNRLYWYRQTLGQGPEFLTYFQNEAQLEKSRLLSDRFSAERPKGSFSTLEIQRTEQGDSAMYLCASSLEGLGELFFGEGSRLTVL.

This clone came up a few times. V and J are TRBV7-6 and TRBJ1-5, with TRBD1 identical over 8 bases. This CDR3 region has 15 residues. The germline V gene encodes CDR1 SGHVS and CDR2 FNYEAQ. Trimming cost V 1 base and J 6 bases; bases outside gene matches: 5. CDR3 loop: CASSLGQGASQPQHF. Written as DNA, the CDR3 is TGTGCCAGCAGCTTAGGGCAGGGGGCGAGTCAGCCCCAGCATTTT.

The rearrangement joins TRBV7-2 to TRBJ2-7, with TRBD1 as a possible D gene (5 bases). Between the trimmed V and J ends, which lost 6 bases and 3 bases, there was a span of 15 bases. The CDR3 runs to 14 residues. Germline assignment: CDR1 SGHTA and CDR2 FQGNSA. CDR3 region: CASSVTVSFYEQYF. The CDR3 DNA follows: TGTGCCAGCAGTGTGACAGTAAGTTTCTACGAGCAGTACTTC.

CDR3 DNA sequence: TGTGCCAGCTCACCAGCCGATCGGTACGAGCAGTACTTC. This encodes CASSPADRYEQYF. The rearrangement uses TRBV18 and TRBJ2-7; D gene uncertain. V was trimmed by 2 bases and J by 4 bases, leaving 9 bases between them. The CDR3 is 13 residues long. Germline CDR1 and CDR2: KGHSH and LQKENI.

The V and J genes are TRBV6-6 and TRBJ1-2; 7 nucleotides match TRBD1. With 5 bases clipped from V and 3 bases from J, the junction kept 3 bases outside the gene matches. Germline V CDR1 and CDR2: MNHNY, SVGAGI (reference sequence). The CDR3 runs 13 residues. The CDR3 DNA reads TGTGCCAGCAGTGATACAGGGGACTATGGCTACACCTTC. Amino acid sequence: CASSDTGDYGYTF.

V usage is TRBV6-5 and J usage is TRBJ2-7, with 10 bases that match TRBD2. The CDR3 covers 15 residues. The V gene's germline CDR1 is MNHEY and CDR2 SVGAGI. Trimming removed 6 bases from V and 4 bases from J; junction bases left unmatched: 9. CDR3 DNA sequence: TGTGCCAGCAGCAAGCCCGGGACTAGCGTTTACGAGCAGTACTTC. It is translated as CASSKPGTSVYEQYF.

The genes are TRBV7-6 and TRBJ2-3, with 10 nucleotides matching TRBD2. The CDR3 has 16 residues. CDR1 and CDR2 from the germline V gene are SGHVS and FNYEAQ. V shed 0 bases, J shed 5 bases, and the junction held 5 bases outside the gene matches. The CDR3 DNA reads as TGTGCCAGCAGCTTAGCGCTAGCGGGAGTTGTAGATACGCAGTATTTT. As protein: CASSLALAGVVDTQYF.

The V call is TRBV5-1, the J call TRBJ2-1; D is undetermined. Germline loops: CDR1 SGHRS, CDR2 YFSETQ. The CDR3 extends over 14 amino acids. V dropped 0 bases and J dropped 6 bases, with 10 bases sitting between them. The CDR3 DNA reads as TGCGCCAGCAGCTTGGATCCAAGTTTCAATGAGCAGTTCTTC. Protein: CASSLDPSFNEQFF.

The gene calls are TRBV29-1 and TRBJ2-1; D might be TRBD2 (6 bases). The CDR3 runs 14 residues. Trimming removed 4 bases from V and 5 bases from J, with 15 bases in between. Germline CDR1 reads SQVTM; CDR2 reads ANQGSEA. The CDR3: CSVGLDYRNNEQFF. CDR3 DNA: TGCAGCGTTGGTCTGGACTACCGGAACAATGAGCAGTTCTTC.

The chain combines TRBV11-3 with TRBJ1-3; D unresolved. The CDR3 consists of 18 residues. Deletions cut 0 bases from V and 0 bases from J, with 15 bases between. The V gene's germline CDR1 is SGHNT and CDR2 YENEEA. The CDR3: CASSLDQGGSFSGNTIYF. In nucleotides, the CDR3 is TGTGCCAGCAGCTTAGATCAAGGAGGGAGCTTCTCTGGAAACACCATATATTTT.